This T cell receptor (beta chain) came from a study of OX40 agonist ivuxolimab in advanced cancers. Study-level information: Previous treatment with anti-PD-1, anti-PD-L1 or anti-CTLA-4 therapy was allowed; under 50% had received some.

This clone occurred a few times. Some clones are missing from TCRdb's copy, which holds only in-frame ones; the method was immunoSEQ multiplex PCR. This sample has roughly 56,000 clones; around 82% occur once, and the top ten carry around 3.6%. Specimen: CD4+ or CD8+ T cells sorted from blood, collected in a trial of the OX40 agonist ivuxolimab. The TCR was taken from an adult with an advanced solid tumor such as melanoma, head and neck, liver or kidney cancer.

The CDR3 nucleotides are TGTGCCAGTAGCGGGGCCAGAGAGACCCAGTACTTC. It is translated as CASSGARETQYF. The genes are TRBV19 and TRBJ2-5; either TRBD1 or TRBD2 may fit D (5 bases each). V gave up 6 bases and J gave up 4 bases, with 9 bases separating them. CDR3 length: 12 amino acids. CDR1 LNHDA and CDR2 SQIVND come from the germline V gene (reference sequence). Full variable domain (remainder filled in from reference TRBV19 and TRBJ2-5): DGGITQSPKYLFRKEGQNVTLSCEQNLNHDAMYWYRQDPGQGLRLIYYSQIVNDFQKGDIAEGYSVSREKKESFPLTVTSAQKNPTAFYLCASSGARETQYFGPGTRLLVL.